This TCR beta chain emerged from a study of T cell repertoires in aging, cancer and after chemotherapy. Study summary: Donor ages fell into six groups from 30 or younger up to 70 or older. Over several months to years, re-sampled healthy donor repertoires clearly shared clones. Points from the study as a whole: In each cancer cohort, median generation probability increased across chemotherapy, suggesting thymic output rebounded. Untreated cancer patients had significantly lower blood TCR diversity than age-matched healthy donors.

Concerning this clonotype itself: Its specificity is not known.

Multiplex touch-down PCR with TRB-A/B primers amplified rearranged V-D-J TRB sequences. TCRdb used MiXCR to reprocess the multiplex PCR reads, holding one entry per CDR3 protein. The sample has some 9,700 distinct CDR3 sequences, around a third seen once. Peripheral blood genomic DNA, not sorted cells or RNA, was the template. Germline CDR1 is DFQATT and CDR2 is SNEGSKA (reference sequence). CDR3 length equals 14 residues. V lost 2 bases, J lost 4 bases, and 13 bases lay in between. The clonotype was recovered from a human donor in good health. This chain connects TRBV20-1 to TRBJ2-3; D may be TRBD2 (7 bases). The sequenced material came from blood. CDR3 sequence (DNA): TGCAGTGCTAGAATGGGGGGGGCCTCAGATACGCAGTATTTT. It translates to CSARMGGASDTQYF.